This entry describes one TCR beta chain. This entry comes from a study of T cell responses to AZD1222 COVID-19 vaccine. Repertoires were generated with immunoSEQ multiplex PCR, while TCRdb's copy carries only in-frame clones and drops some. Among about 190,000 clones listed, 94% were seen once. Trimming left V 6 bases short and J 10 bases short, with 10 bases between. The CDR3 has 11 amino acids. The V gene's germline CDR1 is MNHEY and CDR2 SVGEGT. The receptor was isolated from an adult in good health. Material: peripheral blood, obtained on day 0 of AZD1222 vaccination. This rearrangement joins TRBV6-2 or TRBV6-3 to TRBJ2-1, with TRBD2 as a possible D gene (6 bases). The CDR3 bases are TGTGCCAGCAGCCAGGGAGGCGAGCAGTTCTTC. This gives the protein CASSQGGEQFF.